This T cell receptor (beta chain) was found in a study of patients and donors after allogeneic stem cell transplantation. This clonotype was observed at least ten times. TCRdb called the RT-PCR reads again in MiXCR, with one record for every CDR3 protein. In the table there are about 960,000 distinct CDR3 sequences, over 15% of which are singletons. Looked up from germline, CDR1 is MGHRA and CDR2 is YSYEKL. The V and J ends lost 8 bases and 3 bases respectively, with 17 bases between them. This CDR3 is built from 14 residues. The chain links TRBV4-1 to TRBJ2-7; D gene unclear. The specimen was blood, either unsorted or a sorted T cell fraction (not recorded which). The clonotype was recovered from a human donor who was either an allogeneic HSCT recipient or a stem cell or donor lymphocyte infusion donor (not recorded which). It is not recorded whose cells these are; they may come from a transplant donor. CDR3 sequence (DNA): TGCGCCAGCGGCGTTAGCCCTGATATCTACGAGCAGTACTTC. Translated: CASGVSPDIYEQYF.